What follows are 13 T cell receptor beta chains derived from one specimen sequenced in a study of blood T cell repertoires in COVID-19. Sequencing used immunoSEQ multiplex PCR; TCRdb keeps in-frame clones, though not all of them. The data contain around 250,000 clones, 80% to 90% of them singletons. Sequencing was performed on PBMCs or T cells enriched from blood (not recorded which). These receptors originate from a woman aged 40 to 49 who had been exposed to COVID-19.

J is TRBJ1-2 and V is TRBV5-1; 7 nucleotides line up with TRBD1. Germline-derived CDR1 and CDR2 are SGHRS and YFSETQ. The CDR3 is made up of 13 amino acids. Trimming at V came to 6 bases and at J to 7 bases, leaving 9 bases not matched to a gene. The DNA for the CDR3 is TGCGCCAGCACCCCTTTTGGGACAGTTGGCTACACCTTC. This sequence encodes CASTPFGTVGYTF.

The chain uses TRBV10-3 and TRBJ2-1; 12 nucleotides line up with TRBD2. There are 15 residues in the CDR3. Germline trimming cut 4 bases from V and 6 bases from J; bases unmatched to any gene: 4. Germline assignment: CDR1 ENHRY and CDR2 SYGVKD. CDR3 residues: CAISGGLAGINEQFF. In DNA, the CDR3 is TGTGCCATCAGTGGAGGACTAGCGGGAATCAATGAGCAGTTCTTC.

The gene calls are TRBV25-1 and TRBJ2-5, with D possibly TRBD2 on 6 matching bases. Germline-derived CDR1 and CDR2 are MGHDK and SYGVNS. The CDR3 has 13 residues. The ends were cut back, 5 bases at V and 5 bases at J, with 12 bases in the middle. CDR3 sequence reads: CASSRGFRETQYF. In DNA form, the CDR3 reads TGTGCCAGCAGTCGGGGGTTCCGGGAGACCCAGTACTTC.

The chain links TRBV4-1 to TRBJ1-5; D remains ambiguous. Germline lookup yields CDR1 MGHRA and CDR2 YSYEKL. V was trimmed by 0 bases and J by 4 bases, leaving 10 bases between them. The length of the CDR3 is 15 residues. The CDR3 nucleotides are TGCGCCAGCAGCCAAGAAGTTTACGGTAATCAGCCCCAGCATTTT. This gives the protein CASSQEVYGNQPQHF.

The rearrangement uses TRBV2 and TRBJ2-7; TRBD1 might be the D (6 bases). The CDR3 extends over 15 amino acids. Looked up from germline, CDR1 is SNHLY and CDR2 is FYNNEI. V lost 1 base to trimming and J lost 5 bases, with 15 bases between them. The CDR3 reads CASSEGAGDLHEQYF. In DNA, the CDR3 is TGTGCCAGCAGTGAAGGGGCAGGGGATCTCCACGAGCAGTACTTC.

A note on this clone: The junction shows a germline mismatch at one end, possibly a read error. The J gene is TRBJ2-2, the V gene TRBV5-1, with D possibly being TRBD2 (5 bases). CDR3 length: 15 amino acids. Germline assignment: CDR1 SGHRS and CDR2 YFSETQ. The CDR3 loop reads CASNSRADNTGELFF. CDR3 sequence (DNA): TGTGCCAGCAACTCGCGGGCGGATAACACCGGGGAGCTGTTTTTT.

V usage is TRBV19 and J usage is TRBJ1-2; 9 bases are a match to TRBD1. This CDR3 comprises 17 residues. CDR1 is LNHDA and CDR2 is SQIVND in the germline V gene (reference sequence). V was pared by 4 bases and J by 6 bases, with 15 bases of the junction left unmatched. The CDR3 protein is CASSTNRYGTGLDGYTF. CDR3 nucleotide sequence: TGTGCCAGTAGTACAAACCGATACGGGACAGGGTTAGATGGCTACACCTTC.

This chain links TRBV7-8 with TRBJ2-5; the match to TRBD1 covers 7 bases. This CDR3 comprises 12 residues. The V gene end was trimmed by 6 bases and the J gene end by 9 bases; junction bases not matched to a gene: 7. Germline CDR1 is SGHVS and CDR2 is FQNEAQ. CDR3 region: CASSLRTGSQYF. CDR3 bases: TGTGCCAGCAGTCTACGGACAGGATCCCAGTACTTC. Using reference TRBV7-8 and TRBJ2-5 for the parts outside the CDR3, the full variable domain is GAGVSQSPRYKVAKRGQDVALRCDPISGHVSLFWYQQALGQGPEFLTYFQNEAQLDKSGLPSDRFFAERPEGSVSTLKIQRTQQEDSAVYLCASSLRTGSQYFGPGTRLLVL.

The J gene is TRBJ1-2, the V gene TRBV6-2 or TRBV6-3; D may be TRBD1 (5 bases). Germline V lookup: CDR1 MNHEY, CDR2 SVGEGT. The CDR3 spans 17 residues. Trimming stripped 3 bases from V and 0 bases from J, with 17 bases between. The CDR3 DNA is TGTGCCAGCAGTTATATCTTGGACAAAGGATCTAACTATGGCTACACCTTC. Its protein is CASSYILDKGSNYGYTF.

The V gene is TRBV5-1, the J gene TRBJ2-7; TRBD1 aligns across 11 bases. With 0 bases clipped from V and 6 bases from J, the junction kept 2 bases outside the gene matches. The CDR3 length is 14 residues. Looked up from germline, CDR1 is SGHRS and CDR2 is YFSETQ. In DNA, the CDR3 is TGCGCCAGCAGCTTGGGGACAGGGGGCAGCGAGCAGTACTTC. It encodes CASSLGTGGSEQYF. Based on the CDR3 plus reference TRBV5-1 and TRBJ2-7, the full variable domain is KAGVTQTPRYLIKTRGQQVTLSCSPISGHRSVSWYQQTPGQGLQFLFEYFSETQRNKGNFPGRFSGRQFSNSRSEMNVSTLELGDSALYLCASSLGTGGSEQYFGPGTRLTVT.

This chain connects TRBV19 to TRBJ1-6; TRBD1 matches at 11 bases. There are 14 residues in the CDR3. V shed 9 bases and J 7 bases; nucleotides not matched to a gene: 5. Germline lookup yields CDR1 LNHDA and CDR2 SQIVND (reference sequence). Written as DNA, the CDR3 is TGTGCCAGCAAATGGACAGGGGGCAATTCACCCCTCCACTTT. Translating it yields CASKWTGGNSPLHF.

The gene calls are TRBV5-8 and TRBJ2-1; 10 positions agree with TRBD2. CDR3 size: 15 residues. V was clipped by 0 bases and J by 5 bases; unmatched bases: 2. CDR1 and CDR2 from the germline V gene are SGHTS and YDEGEE. The CDR3 loop reads CASSLASGRNNEQFF. CDR3 nucleotides: TGTGCCAGCAGCTTGGCTAGCGGGAGAAACAATGAGCAGTTCTTC.

This clone was found many times. The J gene is TRBJ1-1, the V gene TRBV27; 8 nucleotides match TRBD1. The CDR3 length is 14 residues. From germline, CDR1 is MNHEY and CDR2 SMNVEV (reference sequence). With V trimmed by 4 bases and J by 1 base, 2 bases remained unmatched. The CDR3, as DNA: TGTGCCAGCAGTTCTGACAGGGGGAACACTGAAGCTTTCTTT. Its protein product is CASSSDRGNTEAFF.